This T cell receptor beta chain was captured in a study of shared clonotypes between healthy human individuals. Study results and limitations: Sample collection involved blood only; tissue repertoires are likely different. Rarefaction demonstrated incomplete sorted-subset sequencing despite large depth.

A note on this clone: Its antigen is unidentified.

CDR1 KGHSH and CDR2 LQKENI come from the germline V gene. The CDR3 sequence is 11 residues long. The V end lost 1 base, the J end lost 7 bases, and 2 bases lay between the germline ends. Profiling relied on immunoSEQ multiplex PCR, and the TCRdb table lists in-frame clones only, not all of them. There are 2 million to 2.5 million clones in the sample; around 95% occur only once, and around 0.13% lies in the top ten. The chain recombines TRBV18 with TRBJ2-1; D gene uncertain. The receptor comes from a man aged 18 to 30 in good health. Sequencing input: naive CD4+ T cells sorted from blood. Sample subset: CD45RA+ positively selected. CDR3 protein: CASSPRNEQFF. In DNA form, the CDR3 reads TGTGCCAGCTCACCACGTAATGAGCAGTTCTTC.